Reported below is one T cell receptor (beta chain). What it binds is not known. The entry originates in a study of blood T cells in healthy people across ages. The sample providers were healthy Caucasian people from Russia, aged roughly 6 to 95. Next came a second PCR, run for roughly 6 to 11 cycles, which used a sample-barcoded 5' primer along with a J-beta primer mix. TCRdb fed the 5' RACE reads into MiXCR, producing one record per CDR3 protein. The sample includes around 1,800,000 distinct CDR3 sequences, about two fifths of them seen just once. Points from the study as a whole: Versus aged donors, long-lived donors had higher diversity and more naive CD4+ cells.

This CDR3 spans 15 amino acids. The V gene's germline CDR1 is MNHEY and CDR2 SVGAGI. Trimming took off 5 bases at V and 0 bases at J, with 14 bases between the two ends. This sequence originates from a human donor in good health. The sequencing input was blood. The chain recombines TRBV6-5 with TRBJ2-7, with unresolved D. CDR3 coding DNA: TGTGCCAGCAGTGGCGGCCTAAGAGACTCCTACGAGCAGTACTTC. It translates to CASSGGLRDSYEQYF.